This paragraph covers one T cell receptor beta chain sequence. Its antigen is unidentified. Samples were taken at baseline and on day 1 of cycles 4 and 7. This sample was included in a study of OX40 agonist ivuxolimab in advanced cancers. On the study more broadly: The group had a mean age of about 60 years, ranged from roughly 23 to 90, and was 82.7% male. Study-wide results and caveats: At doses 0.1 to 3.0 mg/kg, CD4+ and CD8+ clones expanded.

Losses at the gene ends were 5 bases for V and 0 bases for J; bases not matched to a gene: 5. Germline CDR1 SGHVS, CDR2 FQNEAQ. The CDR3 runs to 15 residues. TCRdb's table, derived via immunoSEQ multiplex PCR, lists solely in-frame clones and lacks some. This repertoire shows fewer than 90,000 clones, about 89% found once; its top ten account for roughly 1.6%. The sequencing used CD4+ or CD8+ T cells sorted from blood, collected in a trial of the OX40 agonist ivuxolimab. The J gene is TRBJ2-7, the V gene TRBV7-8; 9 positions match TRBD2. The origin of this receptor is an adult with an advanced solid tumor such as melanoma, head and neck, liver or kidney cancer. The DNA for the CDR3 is TGTGCCAGCAGCCAAGGACTAGCGCCCTCCTACGAGCAGTACTTC. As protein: CASSQGLAPSYEQYF.